The text below deals with one T cell receptor (beta chain). What it binds is unknown. These data are taken from a study of T cell clonotyping in hematopoietic cell transplantation. Regarding the study as a whole: Few recipient clonotypes overlapped donors; over 95% were de novo at given depth. Recipient TCR diversity dropped after transplant; expanded clonotypes rose from day 30 to 180.

Samples: about 28 days before transplant, then days 30, 100 and 180 after. This table comes from immunoSEQ multiplex PCR, and its TCRdb copy is limited to in-frame clones, with some not included. The repertoire holds some 6,000 clones, with roughly 88% as singletons. Looked up from germline, CDR1 is SGHVS and CDR2 is FQNEAQ. The J segment lost 3 bases and the V segment lost 3 bases, leaving 5 bases of the junction unmatched. The CDR3 is 15 amino acids. This specimen was peripheral blood mononuclear cells, taken 100 days after allogeneic stem cell transplant. The clonotype was recovered from a female patient aged 50-59 years who had an allogeneic stem cell transplant from a related donor, so the T cells may come from the graft donor. Some clones in this sample may be carry-over from other donors' samples. The V call is TRBV7-8, the J call TRBJ1-5; 7 bases agree with TRBD1. In DNA form, the CDR3 reads TGTGCCAGCAGCTTGAGACAGGGCTTCAATCAGCCCCAGCATTTT. Its protein product is CASSLRQGFNQPQHF.